This TCR beta chain was found in a study of cytomegalovirus exposure and HLA in healthy donors. Notes on the study in general: Sequencing likely caused a cluster of highly shared sequence variants. Prior analysis indicated that the majority of TCR beta V segments exhibited productivity approximately 87% or approximately 30% of the time. Accurate predictions that matched the HLA-A and HLA-B alleles of most subjects were reportedly made from TCR beta sequences.

About this clone: The antigen is unknown.

The V and J ends lost 3 bases and 3 bases respectively, with 12 bases between them. The germline V gene has CDR1 MNHNY and CDR2 SVGAGI (reference sequence). This CDR3 contains 14 residues. The PCR employed 60 Vbeta primers together with 13 Jbeta primers. Per the original data handling: Later reanalysis found about 80 million unique TCR beta chains, around 10 million of them shared. Using immunoSEQ multiplex PCR, the repertoire was profiled, and TCRdb retains in-frame clones only, with some absent. Clone size and V and J calls were adopted from that table, with D and trimming inferred from the DNA. This sample has roughly 190,000 clones, with roughly 80% found just once.

V gene TRBV6-6 combines with J gene TRBJ2-7, with D possibly being TRBD2 (5 bases). The specimen was PBMCs. This sequence was found in a female donor in good health and CMV-seronegative. The DNA for the CDR3 is TGTGCCAGCAGTTATCGCGGACTGTACTACGAGCAGTACTTC. Translation: CASSYRGLYYEQYF.